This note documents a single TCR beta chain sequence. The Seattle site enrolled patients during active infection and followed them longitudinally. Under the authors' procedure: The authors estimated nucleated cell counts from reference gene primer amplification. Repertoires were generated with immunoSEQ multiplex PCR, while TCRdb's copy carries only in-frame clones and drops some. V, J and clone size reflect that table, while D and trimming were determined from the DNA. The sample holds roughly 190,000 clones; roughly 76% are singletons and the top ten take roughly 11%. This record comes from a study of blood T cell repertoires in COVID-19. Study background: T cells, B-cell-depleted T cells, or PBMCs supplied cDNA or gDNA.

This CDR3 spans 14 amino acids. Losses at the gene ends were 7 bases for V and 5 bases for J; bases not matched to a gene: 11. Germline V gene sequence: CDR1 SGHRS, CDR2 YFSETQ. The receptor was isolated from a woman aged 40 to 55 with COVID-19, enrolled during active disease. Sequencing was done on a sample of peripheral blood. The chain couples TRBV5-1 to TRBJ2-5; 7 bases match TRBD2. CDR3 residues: CASGRDGRRETQYF. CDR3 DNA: TGCGCCAGCGGGCGAGACGGGAGGAGGGAGACCCAGTACTTC.